This TCR beta chain was identified in a study of cytomegalovirus exposure and HLA in healthy donors (dated by TCRdb to 2015 to 2018). As for the study more broadly: According to an earlier analysis of 550 to 750 of the donors, about 179 million T cells yielded 95 million to 140 million unique TCR beta sequences and approximately 300 Gb of sequence data. About 280 gigabases of sequencing data and 91 million or so unique TCR sequences made up an early release that covered approximately 650 HLA-typed donors. Among the roughly 400 genotyped donors, around 81% belonged to the genetic ancestry cluster associated with self-reported Caucasian donors. The study aimed to test whether cataloging public T cell receptors could reveal signatures of past pathogen exposure. The T cell repertoires of some 670 subjects were profiled by immunosequencing and related to cytomegalovirus serostatus. Besides the first cohort of 666 subjects, a separate validation cohort made up of roughly 120 different subjects was used. The study combined high-throughput TCR immunosequencing, statistical association of individual TCRs with disease status, and machine learning to predict cytomegalovirus infection status. In a later analysis, previously published TCR beta repertoires from 550 to 700 donors were re-analyzed and high-resolution HLA genotyping was added so that TCR occurrence patterns could be studied. Rather than drawing on any new phenotypic data, the later analysis identified candidate immune exposures from TCR beta sequences and the way those sequences occurred across donors. In an earlier analysis of roughly 580 of the donors, high-throughput TCR beta sequencing was used to judge whether each TCR beta V gene segment behaved as functional or pseudogenic. Donor age, sex, ethnicity and CMV serostatus were compiled together with the repertoire data. A later genetic analysis used genome-wide SNP genotypes for about three fifths of the roughly 700 donors, treating that subset as a discovery cohort. Every repertoire in the discovery cohort had been generated on one and the same sequencing platform. HLA typing included class I and class II loci at four-digit resolution. The number of typed donors differed by locus: 629-630 for A, B, C, DRB1 and DQB1; about 520 for DQA1; 606 for DPA1; and around 470 for DPB1. About 5 DR-DQ haplotypes were handled as single units for association and clustering, since linkage in the cohort was strong. Among a few hundred genotyped donors of the cohort, an average of roughly 240,000 unique TCR beta nucleotide sequences were sequenced per donor, roughly 20% of them non-productive.

The receptor library was made with the immunoSEQ multiplex PCR assay. The multiplex PCR relied on a mix of 60 forward primers for TCR Vbeta segments and 13 reverse primers for TCR Jbeta segments. The CDR3 region of rearranged TCR beta genes was amplified from genomic DNA by a multiplex PCR assay. The Illumina HiSeq System was used to sequence the amplified TCR beta libraries as 87-base-pair reads. Processing in the source paper ran as follows. Across the 600 to 700 repertoires, a later analysis counted tens of millions of unique TCR beta chains, around 11 million of which were shared by at least two donors. Raw reads were error-corrected and collapsed into unique sequences with a nearest-neighbor algorithm that merged closely related sequences to remove PCR and sequencing errors. Alignment of CDR3 sequences to IMGT reference sequences was used to assign V, D and J gene segments. For a sequence to be retained, a match of at least six nucleotides was required to both a V gene segment and a J gene segment. Rearrangements were called productive when the CDR3 lacked stop codons and stayed in frame with V and J; all others were non-productive. Following IMGT convention, CDR3 was defined as the stretch from the second conserved V-encoded cysteine to the conserved J-encoded phenylalanine. The earlier analysis of about 620 of the donors excluded sequences that lacked an unambiguous match to a single V gene segment. In an earlier analysis of 587 of the donors, V segments were called functional above 56.7% productive rearrangements and were called segregating when the between-donor standard deviation exceeded 5%. A statistical classification framework was built to diagnose cytomegalovirus status from the catalog of TCR beta chain sequences. In a later analysis, V and J genes were assigned by comparing TCR nucleotide sequences against IMGT/GENE-DB human TR gene sequences. In a later analysis, CDR3 sequences and most-parsimonious VDJ recombination scenarios were assigned using the TCRdist pipeline. A later analysis defined each TCR beta chain by its CDR3 amino acid sequence plus V-gene family, and excluded reads lacking a unique V-gene family. A later analysis removed 592 highly shared, low-generation-probability nucleotide sequences to deal with suspected cross-contamination and a sequencing artifact. In a later analysis, a clonal expansion index was calculated for each public chain from normalized within-repertoire ranks of inferred template counts. Generation probabilities in a later analysis came from a VDJ recombination model fitted to out-of-frame rearrangements, and those results were checked against IGoR. Hypergeometric tests were used in a later analysis to score TCR-TCR, TCR-HLA and TCR-CMV co-occurrence, with a repertoire-size bias correction applied to the TCR pairs. In a later analysis, false discovery rates were estimated by permuting HLA or CMV assignments 20 times. In a later analysis, co-occurring TCRs were grouped using DBSCAN, and TCRdist sequence similarity was added for clustering within HLA-allele-positive subsets. For co-occurrence clustering, repertoires with fewer than 30,000 or more than 120,000 public chains were excluded, along with about five repertoires with anomalous nucleotide sharing. In TCRdb, the immuneACCESS table is reduced to in-frame sequences with V and J assigned. These tables do not hold every clone; where another copy was compared, an unresolved V gene accounts for under half, and the others remain unexplained. V, J and clone size were drawn from that table, and D and trimming were deduced from the DNA. The sample has around 90,000 clones on record, about 78% of them singletons. The ten largest clones take up 2.5% to 4% of the sample.

The cohort comprised some 700 healthy bone marrow donors. All cohort members were sampled while nominally healthy, although unrecorded immune exposures were likely present. The donor tested CMV seronegative, placing the donor among the 350 to 400 seronegative members of the cohort. Each donor provided a peripheral blood sample, and peripheral blood mononuclear cells were used for TCR beta sequencing. Genomic DNA extraction from the blood cell samples was performed with the Qiagen DNeasy Blood Extraction Kit. This clone was observed a few times. Its antigen specificity is not known. The sample holds no much larger clone one base away, and base qualities are not on file. V loses 3 bases at its end and J loses 7 bases; junction bases beyond the gene matches: 16. Inclusive of the bounding cysteine and phenylalanine, the CDR3 is 17 residues long. The kept DNA is CDR3 alone, 51 bases in frame from the first base. The germline V gene yields SGHRS for CDR1 and YFSETQ for CDR2.

The paper's findings and limits, for the study overall: This cohort had only TCR beta chains sequenced, and the lack of alpha or paired-chain data limited which features could be detected. An earlier analysis of approximately 540 of the donors showed that most TCR beta V segments appeared in productive rearrangements either about 87% or about 30% of the time, which broadly matched IMGT annotations. CMV serostatus was the only immune exposure information available for the cohort. Most CMV-associated TCR beta chains appeared to be HLA-restricted in a later analysis, and the HLA associations seemed to be driven largely by CMV exposure. The authors suggested that the approach could potentially be generalized to other disease states and immunological phenotypes. Because counts were too low, roughly 16 rarely observed V segments, including chromosome 9 orphons, were excluded from the earlier analysis of several hundred of the donors. HLA typing was unavailable for some donors at each locus, so association tests used only the typed subset. In a later analysis, HLA-associated TCR beta chains were found to be more clonally expanded and to have lower generation probabilities than equally common non-associated chains. A few of the identified cytomegalovirus-associated TCR beta chains were confirmed in vitro to be specific for cytomegalovirus antigens. According to a later analysis, TCR association rates differed among HLA loci, with DRB1 alleles showing the most associated TCRs and HLA-C alleles showing the fewest. Correlated functional status among segregating V segments might be attributable to linkage disequilibrium, but an unknown experimental factor could not be ruled out. At a false discovery rate of 0.05, a later analysis linked some 18,000 TCR beta sequences to specific HLA alleles. When HLA alleles, especially DR and DQ, strongly co-occurred, attributing TCR associations to individual alleles was difficult. Sequencing depth was assumed to be roughly uniform across donors in the presence/absence analyses, though that assumption may not hold. Cytomegalovirus status was reported to be diagnosed by the classifier with high specificity and sensitivity in both the original and validation cohorts. A later genetic analysis associated a missense DCLRE1C variant with V-gene and J-gene trimming of TCR beta chains, and an independent cohort replicated the association. According to a later genetic analysis, donors in an Asian-associated ancestry cluster had fewer N-insertions in productive TCRs than the approximately 670-donor mean. According to a later analysis, parvovirus B19, influenza, CMV and Epstein-Barr virus appeared linked to several top co-occurrence clusters. The 87-base-pair reads could not distinguish some IMGT-functional V segments, including TRBV6-2 and TRBV6-3, so those segments were excluded. A further reported finding was that TCR beta sequences accurately predicted the HLA-A and HLA-B alleles for most subjects in the first cohort. In the study, roughly 160 TCR beta chains were listed as associated with cytomegalovirus. Most TCR sequences were observed very rarely across donors, whereas some public TCRs were present in many individuals. A cluster of highly shared sequence variants was judged likely to be a technical artifact of the sequencing pipeline.

Sequenced: PBMCs. The receptor's source is a woman in her 40s in good health and CMV-seronegative. The chain couples TRBV5-1 to TRBJ2-7; 10 middle bases align to TRBD2. The bases read TGCGCCAGCAGCTCTGCTCCAGCGGGAGGGCATACTAATGAGCAGTACTTC. This translates into CASSSAPAGGHTNEQYF.